This T cell receptor (beta chain) was sequenced for a study of T cell repertoires in cytomegalovirus infection. Across the whole study: HLA-B-restricted CMV epitopes that are well studied, plus recently identified HLA-C-restricted ones, were used by the study. TCR beta signatures that were public indicated CMV infection and matching HLA type. Study-wide results and limits: It was HLA-C-restricted CMV-specific TCR beta clonotypes that dominated the response ex vivo.

There are a few counts of this clonotype. Its antigen remains unknown. TCRdb fed the reads into MiXCR, producing one record per CDR3 protein. The sample has about 52,000 distinct CDR3 sequences; about 19% are singletons. Losses at the gene ends were 3 bases for V and 6 bases for J; bases not matched to a gene: 10. Germline V gene data show CDR1 as DFQATT and CDR2 as SNEGSKA (reference sequence). The CDR3 is made up of 14 amino acids. J is TRBJ2-7 and V is TRBV20-1; 8 bases are shared with TRBD1. This clonotype was sampled from a human donor in good health (CMV status not recorded). Some clones in this sample may be carry-over from other donors' samples. The sample here was CD8+ T cells from cultured PBMCs, taken from culture after CMV antigen stimulation. CDR3 residues: CSARGSDRETEQYF. CDR3 DNA sequence: TGCAGTGCTAGGGGTTCGGACAGGGAGACCGAGCAGTACTTC.